This T cell receptor (beta chain) was sequenced during a study of human T cells and chemical hapten exposure. Regarding the study as a whole: Once DPC sensitization occurred, TCRs above 1 in 1000 frequency showed no change.

TCRdb reprocessed the RACE reads via MiXCR and lists one record per CDR3 protein. The table records approximately 97,000 distinct CDR3 sequences, less than 35% of them present only once. The CDR3 length is 11 residues. Germline loops: CDR1 SEHNR, CDR2 FQNEAQ (reference sequence). The V end was cut by 9 bases, the J end by 8 bases, with 13 bases between. Time point defined: patch test 3, about 24 weeks after DPC sensitization. Treatment described: therapeutic diphenylcyclopropenone sensitization with weekly scalp DPC. Remarks on this clonotype: Antigen: not known.

The TCR was taken from a middle-aged man with alopecia areata. Some clones in this sample may be carry-over from other donors' samples. This specimen was whole blood, taken in connection with sensitization to the hapten diphenylcyclopropenone (DPC). The gene calls are TRBV7-9 and TRBJ1-1, with D hard to call. CDR3 bases: TGTGCCAGTGTGGACTGTCTGGAAGCTTTCTTT. This sequence encodes CASVDCLEAFF.